The 11 T cell receptor beta chains presented below share a single source sample, sequenced in a study of CD8+CD57+ T cells in acquired aplastic anemia. Profiling of TCR beta VDJ combinations and CDR3 sequences used genomic DNA as template. TCRdb re-derived calls from the reads in MiXCR, one entry per CDR3 protein. In the table there are hundreds of thousands of distinct CDR3 sequences, 65% to 80% of which are singletons. Sequenced material: sorted CD4+, CD8+, or CD8+CD57+ T cells (not recorded which) from PBMCs. All receptors come from a human donor in good health, serving as a control.

The chain has TRBV11-1 and TRBJ2-3; TRBD2 agrees at 8 bases. J lost 2 bases, V lost 5 bases, and 6 bases had no gene match. CDR3 length equals 15 residues. Germline V CDR1 and CDR2: SGHAT, FQDESV (reference sequence). DNA for the CDR3: TGTGCCAGCAGCCGACTAGCGTCTTCCACAGATACGCAGTATTTT. Its protein is CASSRLASSTDTQYF.

Regarding this clonotype: Because the CDR3's place on the DNA is in doubt, the DNA is left out and the CDR3 is given as listed by TCRdb. This sequence joins TRBV7-9 and TRBJ2-5; no check of the table's D call, TRBD1, against the DNA was made. Looked up from germline, CDR1 is SEHNR and CDR2 is FQNEAQ (reference sequence). The CDR3 spans 24 amino acids, including both terminal residues. The chain's CDR3 is CASSDDRYCYTCSARVWSQETQYF.

The chain has TRBV11-2 and TRBJ2-2; D is unresolved. CDR1 is SGHAT and CDR2 is FQNNGV in the germline V gene. V was cut by 6 bases and J by 3 bases, with 14 bases left in between. This CDR3 is 15 amino acids long. The CDR3 here is CASSLFGRDTGELFF. The CDR3 coding sequence is TGTGCCAGCAGTTTATTCGGCAGAGACACCGGGGAGCTGTTTTTT.

The chain is built from TRBV7-2 and TRBJ1-6; D is possibly TRBD1 (5 bases). Germline CDR1 is SGHTA and CDR2 is FQGNSA. This CDR3 region has 16 residues. Trimming took 5 bases from V and 1 from J, leaving 12 bases between them. The CDR3 sequence: CASSAYGGSYNSPLHF. CDR3 bases: TGTGCCAGCAGCGCTTACGGGGGATCCTATAATTCACCCCTCCACTTT.

This clonotype has only one observation. The chain combines TRBV7-9 with TRBJ2-5; no reliable D call. Trimming took off 5 bases at V and 2 bases at J, with 15 bases between the two ends. This CDR3 region has 15 residues. Germline V gene data show CDR1 as SEHNR and CDR2 as FQNEAQ (reference sequence). CDR3 DNA: TGTGCCAGCAGCCAAGAGTACGGCAGGCAAGAGACCCAGTACTTC. This encodes CASSQEYGRQETQYF.

About this clonotype: This clone may be a read error of a much larger clone one base away. The J gene is TRBJ2-3, the V gene TRBV7-2, with 10 bases aligning to TRBD2. Germline CDR1 SGHTA, CDR2 FQGNSA. The CDR3 runs to 16 residues. CDR3 protein: CASSLALAGVTDTRYF. CDR3 DNA: TGTGCCAGCAGCTTAGCGCTAGCGGGGGTCACAGATACGCGGTATTTT.

This clonotype was recorded many times. V usage is TRBV9 and J usage is TRBJ1-5; TRBD1 is a possible D gene (6 bases). Trimming removed 0 bases at V and 2 bases at J, with 9 bases between. The CDR3 consists of 15 residues. Germline CDR1 SGDLS, CDR2 YYNGEE. The chain's CDR3 is CASSVGTVGNQPQHF. In DNA form, the CDR3 reads TGTGCCAGCAGCGTAGGGACAGTGGGCAATCAGCCCCAGCATTTT.

As for this clonotype: Germline and junction disagree at one end, which may indicate a read error. The chain joins TRBV7-2 to TRBJ2-7; the D gene could be TRBD1 or TRBD2 (5 bases each). Germline lookup yields CDR1 SGHTA and CDR2 FQGNSA. The length of the CDR3 is 14 residues. CDR3: CASSRSREGTDQQF. As DNA, the CDR3 is TGTGCCAGCAGCCGAAGCCGCGAGGGGACCGACCAGCAGTTC. Drawing the rest from reference TRBV7-2 and TRBJ2-7, the complete variable domain is GAGVSQSPSNKVTEKGKDVELRCDPISGHTALYWYRQSLGQGLEFLIYFQGNSAPDKSGLPSDRFSAERTGGSVSTLTIQRTQQEDSAVYLCASSRSREGTDQQFGPGTRLTVT.

A note on this clonotype: Likely a read error: the CDR3 ends without its conserved phenylalanine or tryptophan. V gene TRBV20-1 combines with J gene TRBJ2-5; 8 bases line up with TRBD2. Germline CDR1 DFQATT, CDR2 SNEGSKA (reference sequence). This CDR3 comprises 17 residues. CDR3 region: CSARVSGGAPQKETQYS. The CDR3 bases are TGCAGTGCCAGAGTAAGCGGGGGCGCCCCCCAAAAAGAGACCCAGTACTCC.

The chain carries TRBV5-1 and TRBJ1-2; D is ambiguous. Per germline, CDR1 SGHRS and CDR2 YFSETQ. The V and J ends lost 0 bases and 0 bases respectively, with 12 bases between them. CDR3 size: 16 residues. As DNA, the CDR3 is TGCGCCAGCAGCTTGGTAGTATCGAGTTCTAACTATGGCTACACCTTC. Encoded protein: CASSLVVSSSNYGYTF.

Details on this clonotype: This CDR3 fails to terminate in the conserved phenylalanine or tryptophan, so it likely reflects a read error. The DNA is omitted, as the CDR3 cannot be located on it reliably, and the CDR3 follows TCRdb's listing. The chain has TRBV7-6 and TRBJ1-1; the table assigns TRBD1, which was not confirmed against the DNA. The CDR3 length is 13 residues, termini included. Germline CDR1 is SGHVS and CDR2 is FNYEAQ. The CDR3 sequence: CASSLAMGAQYFG.